This T cell receptor beta chain was documented in a study of blood T cell repertoires in COVID-19. Per the original methods: Estimates of nucleated cell counts were drawn from the amplification of reference gene primers. Repertoires were generated with immunoSEQ multiplex PCR, while TCRdb's copy carries only in-frame clones and drops some. V, J and clone size reflect that table, while D and trimming were determined from the DNA. The data hold roughly 150,000 clones, with more than 75% observed a single time. This CDR3 is built from 12 residues. Trimming left V 8 bases short and J 6 bases short, with 11 bases between. Looked up from germline, CDR1 is MNHNY and CDR2 is SVGAGI (reference sequence). This clone has only one observation.

The rearrangement joins TRBV6-6 to TRBJ1-5, with D tentatively TRBD1 (6 bases). The sequenced sample was peripheral blood. The clonotype comes from a man younger than 35 with acute or convalescent COVID-19. The CDR3 loop is CASDNRVQPQHF. The CDR3 DNA follows: TGTGCCAGCGACAACAGGGTTCAGCCCCAGCATTTT.